The following is a TCR beta chain sequence with its context. The sample comes from a study of blood T cell repertoires in COVID-19. Across the whole study: Whether acute or convalescent, the COVID-19 samples came from the United States, Italy and Spain.

In the original workflow: It was from reference gene primer amplification that nucleated cell counts were estimated. Sequencing used immunoSEQ multiplex PCR; TCRdb keeps in-frame clones, though not all of them. From that table come the V and J calls and clone size; the DNA was used to work out D and trimming. Among about 59,000 clones listed, approximately 80% were seen once. The V gene's germline CDR1 is MNHNY and CDR2 SVGAGI (reference sequence). V trimming: 7 bases; J trimming: 5 bases; junction bases outside the gene matches: 8. This CDR3 spans 14 amino acids. The chain carries TRBV6-6 and TRBJ1-2; 9 positions match TRBD1. The origin of this receptor is a man between 60 and 75 years old with acute or convalescent COVID-19. The specimen sequenced was peripheral blood. This CDR3 reads CASKTGGSAYGYTF. CDR3 bases: TGTGCCAGCAAAACAGGGGGCTCAGCTTATGGCTACACCTTC.